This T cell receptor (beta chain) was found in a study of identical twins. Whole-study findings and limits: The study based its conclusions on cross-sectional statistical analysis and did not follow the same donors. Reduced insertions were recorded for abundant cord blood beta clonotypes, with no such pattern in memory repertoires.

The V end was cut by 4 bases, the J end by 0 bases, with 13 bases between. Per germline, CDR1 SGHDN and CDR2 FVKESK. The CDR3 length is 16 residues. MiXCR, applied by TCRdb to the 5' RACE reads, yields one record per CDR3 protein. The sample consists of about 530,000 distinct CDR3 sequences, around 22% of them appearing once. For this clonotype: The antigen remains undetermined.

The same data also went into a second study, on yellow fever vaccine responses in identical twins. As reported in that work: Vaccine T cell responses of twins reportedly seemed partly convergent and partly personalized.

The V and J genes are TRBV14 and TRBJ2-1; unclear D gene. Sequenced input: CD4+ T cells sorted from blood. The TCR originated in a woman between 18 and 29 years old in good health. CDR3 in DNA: TGTGCCAGCAGCCCGGCCTCCGGGTACTCCTACAATGAGCAGTTCTTC. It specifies CASSPASGYSYNEQFF.